Each of the 24 T cell receptor beta chains below was sequenced from the same sample in a study of shared T cell receptors in the human thymus. TCRdb's copy holds only in-frame clones and misses some; the assay was immunoSEQ multiplex PCR. The table has more than 300,000 clones, around 95% seen once. The material sequenced was thymocytes. The receptors shown here come from a human donor.

The genes are TRBV7-6 and TRBJ2-1, with 7 bases that match TRBD2. The CDR3 is made up of 18 amino acids. Germline lookup yields CDR1 SGHVS and CDR2 FNYEAQ. Trimming removed 5 bases from V and 0 bases from J; junction bases left unmatched: 13. The CDR3 bases are TGTGCCAGCAGCCACCCGGGGACTACTCGTAACTCCTACAATGAGCAGTTCTTC. It is translated as CASSHPGTTRNSYNEQFF.

The chain couples TRBV7-6 to TRBJ2-7; 7 bases line up with TRBD2. Germline CDR1 SGHVS, CDR2 FNYEAQ. This CDR3 comprises 15 residues. Trimming at V came to 4 bases and at J to 0 bases, leaving 6 bases not matched to a gene. The CDR3 is CASSSGGRSSYEQYF. As DNA, the CDR3 is TGTGCCAGCAGCTCGGGGGGACGTAGCTCCTACGAGCAGTACTTC. Based on the CDR3 plus reference TRBV7-6 and TRBJ2-7, the full variable domain is GAGVSQSPRYKVTKRGQDVALRCDPISGHVSLYWYRQALGQGPEFLTYFNYEAQQDKSGLPNDRFSAERPEGSISTLTIQRTEQRDSAMYRCASSSGGRSSYEQYFGPGTRLTVT.

The chain carries TRBV7-2 and TRBJ2-7; 10 positions match TRBD2. Per germline, CDR1 SGHTA and CDR2 FQGNSA. The CDR3 is 17 residues long. The V gene end was trimmed by 2 bases and the J gene end by 1 base; junction bases not matched to a gene: 8. The DNA for the CDR3 is TGTGCCAGCAGCTTACCCGGGACTAGCGCCCAATCCTACGAGCAGTACTTC. It specifies CASSLPGTSAQSYEQYF.

CDR3 DNA: TGTGCCGGCTCCGCTCCTTCCGCTAACTATGGCTACACCTTC. This sequence encodes CAGSAPSANYGYTF. The chain recombines TRBV28 with TRBJ1-2; D is undetermined. The CDR3 covers 14 residues. Germline V CDR1 and CDR2: MDHEN, SYDVKM. V lost 11 bases and J lost 0, with 16 bases in between.

This clone appeared once. The chain joins TRBV4-3 to TRBJ2-7; 7 positions match TRBD1. The CDR3 extends over 16 amino acids. CDR1 is LGHNA and CDR2 is YSLEER in the germline V gene. With V trimmed by 4 bases and J by 2 bases, 11 bases remained unmatched. The CDR3 DNA follows: TGCGCCAGCAGCCCCCGACAGGGATCGCCCCCCTACGAGCAGTACTTC. Translation gives CASSPRQGSPPYEQYF.

The V gene is TRBV27, the J gene TRBJ2-2; 8 bases map to TRBD1. The CDR3 length is 15 residues. Germline trimming cut 3 bases from V and 5 bases from J; bases unmatched to any gene: 5. Germline assignment: CDR1 MNHEY and CDR2 SMNVEV (reference sequence). The CDR3 is CASSFGTGVTGELFF. The CDR3 DNA follows: TGTGCCAGCAGTTTCGGGACAGGAGTAACCGGGGAGCTGTTTTTT.

V usage is TRBV6-5 and J usage is TRBJ2-1, with D perhaps TRBD1 (6 bases). The CDR3 has 15 residues. With 0 bases removed from V and 12 bases from J, the gap between germline ends came to 18 bases. The germline V gene has CDR1 MNHEY and CDR2 SVGAGI. In DNA, the CDR3 is TGTGCCAGCAGTTACTCCCGGGACACCCAAGGGGGGCAGTTCTTC. It encodes CASSYSRDTQGGQFF.

The table lists this clone with a count of one. The CDR3 spells CASSPMGRTYNEQFF. The CDR3, as DNA: TGTGCCAGCTCACCGATGGGGAGGACCTACAATGAGCAGTTCTTC. This rearrangement joins TRBV18 to TRBJ2-1, with D tentatively TRBD2 (6 bases). V dropped 3 bases and J dropped 2 bases, with 11 bases sitting between them. This CDR3 spans 15 amino acids. Germline assignment: CDR1 KGHSH and CDR2 LQKENI.

This clone showed up just once. The rearrangement uses TRBV11-1 and TRBJ2-1; no reliable D call. Germline loops: CDR1 SGHAT, CDR2 FQDESV (reference sequence). The V and J ends lost 1 base and 3 bases respectively, with 13 bases between them. CDR3 length equals 16 residues. The DNA for the CDR3 is TGTGCCAGCAGCTTAGAGAATCAGGCTATCTACAATGAGCAGTTCTTC. This codes for CASSLENQAIYNEQFF. Full variable domain (rest looked up from reference TRBV11-1 and TRBJ2-1): EAEVAQSPRYKITEKSQAVAFWCDPISGHATLYWYRQILGQGPELLVQFQDESVVDDSQLPKDRFSAERLKGVDSTLKIQPAELGDSAMYLCASSLENQAIYNEQFFGPGTRLTVL.

The CDR3 region is CASSLVEGGRVPPHSGANVLTF. DNA of the CDR3: TGTGCCAGCAGTTTAGTAGAAGGCGGTAGGGTACCTCCACATTCTGGGGCCAACGTCCTGACTTTC. This rearrangement joins TRBV27 to TRBJ2-6; D remains unclear. The V end was cut by 2 bases, the J end by 1 base, with 27 bases between. The CDR3 contains 22 residues. CDR1 and CDR2 (germline): MNHEY, SMNVEV (reference sequence).

This chain joins TRBV27 and TRBJ2-1, with TRBD1 as a possible D gene (6 bases). The CDR3 is 17 residues long. Germline loops: CDR1 MNHEY, CDR2 SMNVEV (reference sequence). With 7 bases removed from V and 2 bases from J, the gap between germline ends came to 21 bases. CDR3 residues: CASTLFGGPKPYNEQFF. The CDR3 nucleotides read TGTGCCAGCACCCTATTTGGGGGCCCTAAACCCTACAATGAGCAGTTCTTC.

The chain uses TRBV21-1 and TRBJ1-4. TRBV21-1 is deemed a pseudogene. This CDR3 is 14 amino acids long. The CDR3, as DNA: TGTGCCAGCAGCAAATATTTCGAAGGGGAAAAACTGTTTTTT. It translates to CASSKYFEGEKLFF.

The rearrangement links TRBV7-6 to TRBJ1-5, with D perhaps matching TRBD1 (5 bases). Looked up from germline, CDR1 is SGHVS and CDR2 is FNYEAQ. There are 14 residues in the CDR3. V was trimmed by 1 base and J by 3 bases, leaving 7 bases between them. CDR3 residues: CASSLEGSNQPQHF. In nucleotides, the CDR3 is TGTGCCAGCAGCTTAGAGGGGTCCAATCAGCCCCAGCATTTT.

The rearrangement joins TRBV30 to TRBJ2-4, with 11 nucleotides matching TRBD1. CDR1 and CDR2 from the germline V gene are GTSNPN and SVGIG (reference sequence). This CDR3 has 14 amino acids. The J segment lost 6 bases and the V segment lost 0 bases, leaving 1 base of the junction unmatched. The CDR3: CAWSVGTGGNIQYF. The CDR3 DNA is TGTGCCTGGAGTGTGGGGACAGGGGGAAACATTCAGTACTTC.

This clone was picked up one time. The chain has TRBV27 and TRBJ2-1; D unresolved. Germline loops: CDR1 MNHEY, CDR2 SMNVEV (reference sequence). V was pared by 8 bases and J by 8 bases, with 10 bases between. The CDR3 consists of 11 residues. The CDR3 reads CASSPAHEQFF. The CDR3 DNA reads as TGTGCCAGCTCCCCGGCCCATGAGCAGTTCTTC.

This chain connects TRBV28 to TRBJ2-7; a possible D gene is TRBD1 (7 bases). The germline CDR1 and CDR2 sequences are MDHEN and SYDVKM. The V end lost 4 bases, the J end lost 2 bases, and 12 bases lay between the germline ends. This CDR3 is built from 14 residues. The CDR3 reads CASSSGDRPYEQYF. The CDR3 DNA sequence: TGTGCCAGCAGTTCGGGGGACAGACCCTACGAGCAGTACTTC.

CDR3 loop: CASSTRRVLFF. CDR3 coding DNA: TGTGCCAGCAGTACCCGTAGGGTGCTGTTTTTT. The chain joins TRBV28 to TRBJ2-2; D unresolved. Deletions cut 5 bases from V and 13 bases from J, with 11 bases between. The CDR3 is 11 residues long. Germline V lookup: CDR1 MDHEN, CDR2 SYDVKM.

V is TRBV27 and J is TRBJ2-5; TRBD1 is a possible D gene (6 bases). Germline V gene sequence: CDR1 MNHEY, CDR2 SMNVEV (reference sequence). V shed 5 bases and J shed 1 base, with 14 bases lying between them. CDR3 size: 15 residues. In DNA form, the CDR3 reads TGTGCCAGCAGTCCCTCGGGACACCTCCAAGAGACCCAGTACTTC. Encoded protein: CASSPSGHLQETQYF.

The rearrangement links TRBV6-1 to TRBJ2-7, with 14 nucleotides matching TRBD2. CDR3 length: 18 residues. V gave up 3 bases and J gave up 3 bases; unmatched junction bases: 10. Per germline, CDR1 MNHNS and CDR2 SASEGT. This CDR3 reads CASSETSGRASSYYEQYF. CDR3 nucleotide sequence: TGTGCCAGCAGTGAGACTAGCGGGAGGGCCAGCAGTTACTACGAGCAGTACTTC.

This sequence joins TRBV19 and TRBJ1-1, with D hard to call. The ends were cut back, 6 bases at V and 5 bases at J, with 19 bases in the middle. The germline V gene has CDR1 LNHDA and CDR2 SQIVND (reference sequence). The CDR3 loop spans 15 amino acids. CDR3 nucleotides: TGTGCCAGTAGACACCGGGCCTATCAGTGGACTGAAGCTTTCTTT. The encoded protein is CASRHRAYQWTEAFF.

The chain couples TRBV7-9 to TRBJ2-5; 10 bases fit TRBD1. In germline, CDR1 is SEHNR, CDR2 FQNEAQ (reference sequence). J lost 5 bases, V lost 6 bases, and 6 bases had no gene match. The CDR3 has 14 amino acids. CDR3 nucleotide sequence: TGTGCCAGCAGTTCAGACAGGGGGCGGGAGACCCAGTACTTC. Its protein product is CASSSDRGRETQYF.

The chain couples TRBV30 to TRBJ1-1, with no clear D. Trimming stripped 4 bases from V and 5 bases from J, with 5 bases between. Germline lookup yields CDR1 GTSNPN and CDR2 SVGIG (reference sequence). This CDR3 is built from 10 residues. CDR3 bases: TGTGCCTGGACGAGAACTGAAGCTTTCTTT. Its translation is CAWTRTEAFF.

The J gene is TRBJ1-2, the V gene TRBV7-9; D remains unclear. Germline V CDR1 and CDR2: SEHNR, FQNEAQ (reference sequence). The CDR3 totals 16 residues. Deletions cut 0 bases from V and 2 bases from J, with 13 bases between. The CDR3 reads CASSLAGGWANYGYTF. Here the CDR3 DNA reads TGTGCCAGCAGCTTAGCGGGTGGGTGGGCCAACTATGGCTACACCTTC.

This chain links TRBV27 with TRBJ1-1; 10 positions agree with TRBD1. This CDR3 spans 15 amino acids. Looked up from germline, CDR1 is MNHEY and CDR2 is SMNVEV (reference sequence). With 6 bases clipped from V and 3 bases from J, the junction kept 7 bases outside the gene matches. The CDR3, as DNA: TGTGCCAGCAGCCCGGACAGGGGGTCGCACACTGAAGCTTTCTTT. It translates to CASSPDRGSHTEAFF.